This entry lists 3 T cell receptor beta chains sequenced from one sample in a study of blood T cell repertoires in COVID-19. This table comes from immunoSEQ multiplex PCR, and its TCRdb copy is limited to in-frame clones, with some not included. The sample records around 49,000 clones, around 82% being singletons. Sample: peripheral blood. These receptors were taken from a woman between 55 and 75 years old with acute or convalescent COVID-19.

This chain joins TRBV4-1 and TRBJ2-2; tentative D call: TRBD1 (6 bases). The germline V gene encodes CDR1 MGHRA and CDR2 YSYEKL. V was clipped by 4 bases and J by 2 bases, with 8 bases between them. The CDR3 sequence is 14 residues long. In nucleotides, the CDR3 is TGCGCCAGCAGCCGGACAGTAAACACCGGGGAGCTGTTTTTT. It yields the protein CASSRTVNTGELFF.

The gene calls are TRBV28 and TRBJ1-4; D gene uncertain. The CDR3 consists of 14 residues. Germline CDR1 and CDR2: MDHEN and SYDVKM. The ends were cut back, 4 bases at V and 0 bases at J, with 6 bases in the middle. The CDR3 region is CASSSPSTNEKLFF. CDR3 coding DNA: TGTGCCAGCAGTTCCCCGTCAACTAATGAAAAACTGTTTTTT.

This rearrangement joins TRBV12-3 or TRBV12-4 to TRBJ1-1; TRBD1 agrees at 7 bases. There are 13 residues in the CDR3. V lost 6 bases and J lost 7; bases outside the gene matches: 8. The chain's CDR3 is CASRPDRFIEAFF. DNA for the CDR3: TGTGCCAGCAGACCGGACAGGTTCATTGAAGCTTTCTTT.